Listed below are T cell receptor beta chains from one sample, sequenced in a study of PD-1 blockade in classical Hodgkin lymphoma. Sequencing was performed with immunoSEQ multiplex PCR; in TCRdb, only in-frame clones are kept and a portion is missing. The top ten hold over 9.5% of the sample, which has some 2,600 clones, 72% seen once. Sequenced material: CD8+ T cells from blood, taken at baseline. Receptor source: a human donor with classical Hodgkin lymphoma. The CDR3 runs from the conserved cysteine through the conserved F or W. A D gene is named only where the DNA matches it firmly. Some rows have no size entry. The others give once, few or many, or a class for an expanded clone.

cdr3_nt cdr3_aa j_call clone_size d_call v_call
TGTGCCAGCAGTTTATCCCTAACAGGGTCCCACACCGGGGAGCTGTTTTTT CASSLSLTGSHTGELFF TRBJ2-2 . . TRBV27
TGCGCCAGCACACACTCGGACAGCGGGGAGACCCAGTACTTC CASTHSDSGETQYF TRBJ2-5 . . TRBV5-1
TGTGCCAGCACCATCCGGGGTCAGGGCTCAGTTAATGAAAAACTGTTTTTT CASTIRGQGSVNEKLFF TRBJ1-4 . . TRBV5-6
TGTGCCAGCAGTCTTACACCAAACACTAACTATGGCTACACCTTC CASSLTPNTNYGYTF TRBJ1-2 . . TRBV28
TGCGCCAGCAGCCAAGAACGTCATGGAGGTTTTCAAGAGACCCAGTACTTC CASSQERHGGFQETQYF TRBJ2-5 . . TRBV4-3
TGTGCCAGCAGTGGGACATCTAACACTGAAGCTTTCTTT CASSGTSNTEAFF TRBJ1-1 . . TRBV2
TGTGCCAGCAGCGCACGGGACAGCGGGACTAGCGGGAGGGCCCACAATGAGCAGTTCTTC CASSARDSGTSGRAHNEQFF TRBJ2-1 . TRBD2 TRBV9
TGTGCCAGCAGTTCAGGACAGGGCTTTCTCTCTGGAAACACCATATATTTT CASSSGQGFLSGNTIYF TRBJ1-3 . TRBD1 TRBV27
TGTGCCAGTAGGGAGAGCCGGAGCTATGGCTACACCTTC CASRESRSYGYTF TRBJ1-2 . . TRBV19
TGTGCCAGTAGTATGGAGGGAACTGCTTACGAGCAGTACTTC CASSMEGTAYEQYF TRBJ2-7 . . TRBV19
TGCGCCAGCAGCTCTGAGAACACTGAAGCTTTCTTT CASSSENTEAFF TRBJ1-1 few . TRBV10-1
TGTGCCAGCGGTAACGGACTCGGTAATTCACCCCTCCACTTT CASGNGLGNSPLHF TRBJ1-6 . . TRBV7-9
TGTGCCAGCAGTGGACCTGCCTCCTACAATGAGCAGTTCTTC CASSGPASYNEQFF TRBJ2-1 large . TRBV2
TGTGCCAGCAGTTTAATGGCAGGAATATCATATGGCTACACCTTC CASSLMAGISYGYTF TRBJ1-2 . . TRBV27
TGTGCCAGCACCGAAGGGAACGCGAACACTGAAGCTTTCTTT CASTEGNANTEAFF TRBJ1-1 . . TRBV2
TGTGCCAGTACCCCCGCAGGGGAAAGTTCACCCCTCCACTTT CASTPAGESSPLHF TRBJ1-6 . . TRBV19
TGCAGTGCTAGTCTGGAGACCCAGTACTTC CSASLETQYF TRBJ2-5 . . TRBV20-1
TGTGCCAGCAGCTCCGAACAGGGTTTTGGGAACACTGAAGCTTTCTTT CASSSEQGFGNTEAFF TRBJ1-1 large . TRBV13
TGTGCCAGCAGCTCTTACTGGACTAGCGGGAGTTTCACAGATACGCAGTATTTT CASSSYWTSGSFTDTQYF TRBJ2-3 few TRBD2 TRBV7-3
TGTGCCACCACCGGGACAGGGTCCAATCAGCCCCAGCATTTT CATTGTGSNQPQHF TRBJ1-5 . TRBD1 TRBV6-5
TGTGCCAGCAGCTTAGCGTGGGGGACAGGGGATAGCACAGATACGCAGTATTTT CASSLAWGTGDSTDTQYF TRBJ2-3 few TRBD1 TRBV7-6
TGTGCCTGCCAGGGGGGACAGCTGGGACTAGCGTTCGGCGAGCAGTTCTTC CACQGGQLGLAFGEQFF TRBJ2-1 . TRBD2 TRBV30
TGTGCCAGCAGCCTAAACAGGGGATCTGGCACAGATACGCAGTATTTT CASSLNRGSGTDTQYF TRBJ2-3 . TRBD1 TRBV7-8
TGTGCCAGCAGCTTAACCGGATCCGATGAAGCTTTCTTT CASSLTGSDEAFF TRBJ1-1 . . TRBV7-3
TGTGCCAGCAGTTTAAGGCAGGGACGGGAAAAACTGTTTTTT CASSLRQGREKLFF TRBJ1-4 . . TRBV27
TGTGCCACCAGCTTGCGAACGGGAAGCTCCTACAATGAGCAGTTCTTC CATSLRTGSSYNEQFF TRBJ2-1 . . TRBV15